This T cell receptor beta chain stems from a study of cytomegalovirus exposure and HLA in healthy donors. A multiplex PCR was run with 60 Vbeta primers and 13 Jbeta primers. Produced via immunoSEQ multiplex PCR; TCRdb's table is partial and in-frame only. Among tens of thousands of clones listed, less than 85% were seen once. Per germline, CDR1 SNHLY and CDR2 FYNNEI. Trimming stripped 3 bases from V and 7 bases from J, with 7 bases between. There are 12 residues in the CDR3. This sequence was found in a man younger than 45 in good health and CMV-seropositive. Sequenced input: PBMCs. The chain recombines TRBV2 with TRBJ2-1; tentatively, D is TRBD2 (6 bases). The CDR3, as DNA: TGTGCCAGCAGTGATCGGGGGAATGAGCAGTTCTTC. Amino acid sequence: CASSDRGNEQFF.